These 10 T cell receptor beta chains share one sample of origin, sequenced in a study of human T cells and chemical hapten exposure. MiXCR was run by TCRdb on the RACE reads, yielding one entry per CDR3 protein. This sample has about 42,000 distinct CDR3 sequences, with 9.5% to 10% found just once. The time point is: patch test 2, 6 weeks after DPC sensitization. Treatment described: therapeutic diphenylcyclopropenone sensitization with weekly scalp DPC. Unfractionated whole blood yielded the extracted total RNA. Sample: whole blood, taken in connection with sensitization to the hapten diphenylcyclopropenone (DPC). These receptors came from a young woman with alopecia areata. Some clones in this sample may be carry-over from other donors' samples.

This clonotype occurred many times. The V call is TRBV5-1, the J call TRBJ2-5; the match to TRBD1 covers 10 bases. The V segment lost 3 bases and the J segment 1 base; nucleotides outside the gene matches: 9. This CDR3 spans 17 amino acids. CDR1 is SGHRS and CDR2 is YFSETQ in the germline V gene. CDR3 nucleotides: TGCGCCAGCAGCTATCCCGGGACAGGGGCCATCCAAGAGACCCAGTACTTC. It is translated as CASSYPGTGAIQETQYF. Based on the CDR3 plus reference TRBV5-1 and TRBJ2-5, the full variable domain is KAGVTQTPRYLIKTRGQQVTLSCSPISGHRSVSWYQQTPGQGLQFLFEYFSETQRNKGNFPGRFSGRQFSNSRSEMNVSTLELGDSALYLCASSYPGTGAIQETQYFGPGTRLLVL.

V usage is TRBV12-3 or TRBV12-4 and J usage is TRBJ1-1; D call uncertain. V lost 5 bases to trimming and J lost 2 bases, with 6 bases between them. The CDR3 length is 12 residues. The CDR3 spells CASSPDNTEAFF. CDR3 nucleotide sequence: TGTGCCAGCAGTCCAGATAACACTGAAGCTTTCTTT.

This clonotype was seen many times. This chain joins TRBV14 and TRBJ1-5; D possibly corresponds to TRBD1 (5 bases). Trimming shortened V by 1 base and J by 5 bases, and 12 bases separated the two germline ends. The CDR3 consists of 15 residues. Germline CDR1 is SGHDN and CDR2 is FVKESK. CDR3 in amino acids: CASSQGAGRDQPQHF. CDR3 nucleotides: TGTGCCAGCAGCCAAGGAGCAGGGAGAGATCAGCCCCAGCATTTT. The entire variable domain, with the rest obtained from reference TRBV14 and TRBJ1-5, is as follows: EAGVTQFPSHSVIEKGQTVTLRCDPISGHDNLYWYRRVMGKEIKFLLHFVKESKQDESGMPNNRFLAERTGGTYSTLKVQPAELEDSGVYFCASSQGAGRDQPQHFGDGTRLSIL.

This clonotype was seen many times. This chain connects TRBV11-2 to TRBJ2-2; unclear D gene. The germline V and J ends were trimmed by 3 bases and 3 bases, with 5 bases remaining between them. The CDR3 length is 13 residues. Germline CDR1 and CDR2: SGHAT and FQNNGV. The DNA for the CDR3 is TGTGCCAGCAGCTTCGAATACACCGGGGAGCTGTTTTTT. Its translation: CASSFEYTGELFF.

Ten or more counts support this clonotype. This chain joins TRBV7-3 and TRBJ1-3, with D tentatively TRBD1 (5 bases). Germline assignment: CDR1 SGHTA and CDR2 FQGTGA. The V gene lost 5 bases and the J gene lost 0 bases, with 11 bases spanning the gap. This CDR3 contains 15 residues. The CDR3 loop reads CASSADGTSGNTIYF. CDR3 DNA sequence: TGTGCCAGCAGCGCGGACGGGACCTCTGGAAACACCATATATTTT.

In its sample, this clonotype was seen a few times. The CDR3 coding sequence is TGTGCCAGTAAGGCCAGGGTGAGGGATGGGGCCAACGTCCTGACTTTC. Protein: CASKARVRDGANVLTF. This chain uses TRBV19 with TRBJ2-6; D tentatively fits TRBD1 or TRBD2 (5 bases each). The V end was cut by 7 bases, the J end by 3 bases, with 16 bases between. This CDR3 has 16 amino acids. Germline values: CDR1 LNHDA, CDR2 SQIVND (reference sequence).

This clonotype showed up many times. The CDR3 protein is CASSLHGLSSGNTIYF. The CDR3 DNA reads TGTGCCAGCAGTCTCCATGGCCTAAGCTCTGGAAACACCATATATTTT. V and J are TRBV6-1 and TRBJ1-3; D is uncertain. Germline V gives CDR1 MNHNS, CDR2 SASEGT. This CDR3 is built from 16 residues. Trimming left V 5 bases short and J 0 bases short, with 14 bases between.

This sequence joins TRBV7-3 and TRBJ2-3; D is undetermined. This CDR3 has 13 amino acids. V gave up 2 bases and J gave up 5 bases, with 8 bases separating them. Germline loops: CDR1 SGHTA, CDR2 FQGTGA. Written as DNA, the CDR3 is TGTGCCAGCAGCTTATCCCTTCGAGATACGCAGTATTTT. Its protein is CASSLSLRDTQYF. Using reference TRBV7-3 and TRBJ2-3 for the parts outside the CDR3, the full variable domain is GAGVSQTPSNKVTEKGKYVELRCDPISGHTALYWYRQSLGQGPEFLIYFQGTGAADDSGLPNDRFFAVRPEGSVSTLKIQRTERGDSAVYLCASSLSLRDTQYFGPGTRLTVL.

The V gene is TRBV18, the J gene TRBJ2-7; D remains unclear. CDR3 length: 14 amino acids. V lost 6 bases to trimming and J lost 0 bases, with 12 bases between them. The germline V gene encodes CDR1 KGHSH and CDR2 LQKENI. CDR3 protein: CASSPQASSYEQYF. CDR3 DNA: TGTGCCAGCTCCCCCCAAGCGAGCTCCTACGAGCAGTACTTC.

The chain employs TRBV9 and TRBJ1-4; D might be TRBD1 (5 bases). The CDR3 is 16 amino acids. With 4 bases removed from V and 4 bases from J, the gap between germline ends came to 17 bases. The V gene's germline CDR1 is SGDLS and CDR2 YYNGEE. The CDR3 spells CASSPRAGNYNEKLFF. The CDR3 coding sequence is TGTGCCAGCAGCCCTCGAGCAGGGAACTATAATGAAAAACTGTTTTTT.